This TCR beta chain emerged from a study of long-term antiretroviral therapy in people with HIV. For the study at large: When the earliest samples were collected, ART was typically delayed until CD4 counts fell.

Notes on this clone: As yet, its antigen is unknown.

None of the participants with HIV were treated outside the United States. Survey-level immunoSEQ v3.0 assays were run. Assay used: immunoSEQ multiplex PCR; TCRdb lists only in-frame clones, some missing. Of tens of thousands of clones in the sample, 87% were seen once. Germline V lookup: CDR1 SNHLY, CDR2 FYNNEI. The CDR3 is 14 amino acids. Trimming removed 7 bases from V and 9 bases from J, with 16 bases in between. Points from the study as a whole: HIV repertoires covered narrower CDR3 length ranges than controls did. ART preceded a rise in diversity that nonetheless stayed lower than in transplant donor controls.

The specimen comprised unsorted PBMCs, sampled 1.1 years after starting antiretroviral therapy. The sequence came from a young man with HIV. The rearrangement links TRBV2 to TRBJ1-6, with a weak D call TRBD1 (6 bases). The CDR3 DNA follows: TGTGCCAGCAAACACAGGGTTCTGGGTTCACCCCTCCACTTT. It is translated as CASKHRVLGSPLHF.